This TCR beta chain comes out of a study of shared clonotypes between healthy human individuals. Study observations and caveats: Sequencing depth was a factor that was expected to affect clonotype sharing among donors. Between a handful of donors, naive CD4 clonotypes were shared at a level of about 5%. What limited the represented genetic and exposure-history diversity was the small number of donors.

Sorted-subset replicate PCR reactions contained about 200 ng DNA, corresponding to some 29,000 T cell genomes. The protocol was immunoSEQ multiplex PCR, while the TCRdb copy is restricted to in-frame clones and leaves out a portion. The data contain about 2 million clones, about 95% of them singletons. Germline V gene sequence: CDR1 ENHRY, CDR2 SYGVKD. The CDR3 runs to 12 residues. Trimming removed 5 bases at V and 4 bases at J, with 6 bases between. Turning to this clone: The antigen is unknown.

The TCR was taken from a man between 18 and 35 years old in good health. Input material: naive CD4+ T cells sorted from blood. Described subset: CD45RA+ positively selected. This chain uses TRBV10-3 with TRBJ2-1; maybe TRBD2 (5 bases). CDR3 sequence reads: CAISREYNEQFF. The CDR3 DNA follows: TGTGCCATCAGTCGGGAATACAATGAGCAGTTCTTC.